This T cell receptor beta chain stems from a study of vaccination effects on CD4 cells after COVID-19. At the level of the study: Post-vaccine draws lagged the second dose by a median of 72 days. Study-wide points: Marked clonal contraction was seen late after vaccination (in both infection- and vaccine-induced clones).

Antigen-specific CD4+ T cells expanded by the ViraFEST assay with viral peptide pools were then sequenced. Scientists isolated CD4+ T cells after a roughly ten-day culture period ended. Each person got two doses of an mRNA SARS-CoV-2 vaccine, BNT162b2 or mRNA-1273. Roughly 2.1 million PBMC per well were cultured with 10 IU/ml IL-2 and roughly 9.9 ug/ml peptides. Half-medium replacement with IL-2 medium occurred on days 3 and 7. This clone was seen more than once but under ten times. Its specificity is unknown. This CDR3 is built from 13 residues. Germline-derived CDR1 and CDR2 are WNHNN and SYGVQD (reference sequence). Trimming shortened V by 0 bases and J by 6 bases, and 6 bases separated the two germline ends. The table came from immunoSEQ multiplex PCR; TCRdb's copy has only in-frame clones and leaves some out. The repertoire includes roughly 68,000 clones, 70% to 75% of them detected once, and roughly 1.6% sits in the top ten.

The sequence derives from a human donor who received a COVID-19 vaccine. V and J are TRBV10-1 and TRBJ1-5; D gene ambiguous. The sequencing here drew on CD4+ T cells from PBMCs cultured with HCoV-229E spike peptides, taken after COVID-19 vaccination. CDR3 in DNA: TGCGCCAGCAGTGAGTCGGAGAGTCAGCCCCAGCATTTT. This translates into CASSESESQPQHF.